This is a list of T cell receptor beta chains from one sample in a study of blood T cell repertoires in COVID-19. TCRdb keeps only in-frame clones here, not all; method: immunoSEQ multiplex PCR. Of about 170,000 clones listed, 84% were seen once; the top ten hold approximately 2.6%. Sequenced sample: peripheral blood. These receptors all come from a human donor with acute or convalescent COVID-19. The donor label of this sample is uncertain. The CDR3 runs from the conserved cysteine through the conserved F or W. D genes are given only for firm matches. Rows may omit the clone size; those that give it use once, few, many or a size class.

j_gene | v_gene | len | abundance | d_gene | CDR3nt | CDR3aa
TRBJ1-1 | TRBV2 | 13 | - | TRBD1 | TGTGCCAGCAGGGACAGGGTGGCCACTGAAGCTTTCTTT | CASRDRVATEAFF
TRBJ2-7 | TRBV9 | 17 | - | TRBD2 | TGTGCCAGCAGCCCTCCCCCCGGGACTAGCGGAACCTACGAGCAGTACTTC | CASSPPPGTSGTYEQYF
TRBJ2-5 | TRBV19 | 15 | - | - | TGTGCCAGTAGTATAGGTACCTCCGGGAGAGAGACCCAGTACTTC | CASSIGTSGRETQYF
TRBJ2-3 | TRBV11-2 | 16 | - | - | TGTGCCAGCAGCTTAGTTAATGGCGGGAGCACAGATACGCAGTATTTT | CASSLVNGGSTDTQYF
TRBJ2-3 | TRBV25-1 | 14 | once | - | TGTGCCAGCGGCGGACACTCGAGCACAGATACGCAGTATTTT | CASGGHSSTDTQYF
TRBJ1-5 | TRBV2 | 15 | - | - | TGTGCCAGCAGTGAAGTGGTGACGTGGCGGCAGCCCCAGCATTTT | CASSEVVTWRQPQHF
TRBJ1-1 | TRBV5-1 | 14 | - | - | TGCGCCAGCAGCTTATCGACAGTGAACACTGAAGCTTTCTTT | CASSLSTVNTEAFF
TRBJ2-7 | TRBV19 | 17 | - | - | TGTGCCAGTAGTATGCGACCTCTAGCCCGGCGCACCTACGAGCAGTACTTC | CASSMRPLARRTYEQYF
TRBJ2-2 | TRBV28 | 15 | once | - | TGTGCCAGCAGAAGCGGACAGACGAACACCGGGGAGCTGTTTTTT | CASRSGQTNTGELFF
TRBJ1-6 | TRBV2 | 16 | - | TRBD1 | TGTGCCAGCAGGAAGGACAGGGGGCTGGACAGTTCACCCCTCCACTTT | CASRKDRGLDSSPLHF
TRBJ1-2 | TRBV5-1 | 13 | - | TRBD1 | TGCGCCAGCAGCTTAGGGACAGGGAGCGGCTACACCTTC | CASSLGTGSGYTF
TRBJ2-2 | TRBV19 | 16 | - | - | TGTGCCAGTAGGCCTGTAGGGGGTACGGCCACCGGGGAGCTGTTTTTT | CASRPVGGTATGELFF
TRBJ2-1 | TRBV21-1 | 17 | - | - | TGTGCCAGCAGCACACCGGTACTGCCCCCCGCATACAATGAGCAGTTCTTC | CASSTPVLPPAYNEQFF
TRBJ1-1 | TRBV6-2/TRBV6-3 | 15 | - | - | TGTGCCAGCAGCGACCCGGGACACCCGAACACTGAAGCTTTCTTT | CASSDPGHPNTEAFF
TRBJ2-7 | TRBV18 | 13 | - | TRBD1 | TGTGCCAGCTCCCTTAACGGACAGGGGGCAGAGTACTTC | CASSLNGQGAEYF
TRBJ1-1 | TRBV11-2 | 14 | - | - | TGTGCCAGCAGCTTAGCGGGGGGGAAGACTGAAGCTTTCTTT | CASSLAGGKTEAFF
TRBJ1-2 | TRBV19 | 15 | - | - | TGTGCCAGTAGTATTAAACCCGACTCTAACTATGGCTACACCTTC | CASSIKPDSNYGYTF
TRBJ2-1 | TRBV5-1 | 19 | - | TRBD2 | TGCGCCAGCAGCGGTAGGACTAGCGGGAGGGGACTTTGGGACAATGAGCAGTTCTTC | CASSGRTSGRGLWDNEQFF
TRBJ1-6 | TRBV19 | 17 | once | - | TGTGCCAGTACCGTCCGCTACGGGGGGTCCTATAATTCACCCCTCCACTTT | CASTVRYGGSYNSPLHF
TRBJ1-5 | TRBV18 | 13 | - | - | TGTGCCAGCTCGGAGTCAGGGAACCAGCCCCAGCATTTT | CASSESGNQPQHF
TRBJ2-4 | TRBV4-2 | 16 | - | - | TGTGCCAGCAGCCAAGTAACTAGCCGAGAAGGGAACATTCAGTACTTC | CASSQVTSREGNIQYF
TRBJ2-7 | TRBV23-1 | 16 | few | - | TGCGCCAGCAGTCAATCGAGAGAGGCCCGGCGATACGAGCAGTACTTC | CASSQSREARRYEQYF
TRBJ1-2 | TRBV28 | 13 | - | - | TGTGCCAGCAGTTTGGAGAGACTCTATGGCTACACCTTC | CASSLERLYGYTF
TRBJ2-3 | TRBV18 | 16 | - | TRBD1 | TGTGCCAGCTCAGCTTTACAGGGGTCTCACACAGATACGCAGTATTTT | CASSALQGSHTDTQYF
TRBJ2-3 | TRBV7-2 | 17 | - | TRBD2 | TGTGCCAGCAGCAGAGACGGGACTAGCGGAAAGGTTATTACGCAGTATTTT | CASSRDGTSGKVITQYF
TRBJ1-6 | TRBV19 | 16 | - | TRBD1 | TGTGCCAGTAGTTTCGGGACAGTGACCGGCCATTCACCCCTCCACTTT | CASSFGTVTGHSPLHF
TRBJ2-1 | TRBV7-9 | 15 | - | TRBD2 | TGTGCCAGCAGCCGCCAGGTAGCGGGATGGAATGAGCAGTTCTTC | CASSRQVAGWNEQFF
TRBJ1-1 | TRBV30 | 13 | - | - | TGTGCCTGGAGATGGGGACTGGACACTGAAGCTTTCTTT | CAWRWGLDTEAFF
TRBJ2-5 | TRBV9 | 13 | once | - | TGTGCCAGCAGCGTATCTGACCAAGAGACCCAGTACTTC | CASSVSDQETQYF
TRBJ2-3 | TRBV5-1 | 14 | - | TRBD2 | TGCGCCAGCAGCCCCGGACTAGCGGCAGATACGCAGTATTTT | CASSPGLAADTQYF
TRBJ2-7 | TRBV27 | 15 | - | - | TGTGCCAGCAGTGCCTCTCCGGGACAAGCCTACGAGCAGTACTTC | CASSASPGQAYEQYF
TRBJ1-5 | TRBV6-1 | 14 | - | - | TGTGCCAGCAGTGAAGCCCGATCGGGTCAGCCCCAGCATTTT | CASSEARSGQPQHF
TRBJ2-1 | TRBV19 | 17 | - | - | TGTGCCAGTAGTCTCACCGGACTGCCGTCTCCCTACAATGAGCAGTTCTTC | CASSLTGLPSPYNEQFF
TRBJ2-7 | TRBV2 | 19 | once | TRBD2 | TGTGCCAGCACTCCCCTTCCGGGACTAGCGGGACTCAGCTCCTACGAGCAGTACTTC | CASTPLPGLAGLSSYEQYF
TRBJ2-2 | TRBV29-1 | 12 | - | TRBD2 | TGCAGCGTGCCGCGGGAGTCCGGGGAGCTGTTTTTT | CSVPRESGELFF
TRBJ2-2 | TRBV6-1 | 13 | - | TRBD1 | TGTGCCAGCAGACGGCAGGGGGCCGGGGAGCTGTTTTTT | CASRRQGAGELFF
TRBJ1-1 | TRBV29-1 | 12 | - | - | TGCAGCGTTGGGGACACGGCCACTGAAGCTTTCTTT | CSVGDTATEAFF
TRBJ1-3 | TRBV6-1 | 16 | - | - | TGTGCCAGCAGTGAATTGCAGGGAAACTCTGGAAACACCATATATTTT | CASSELQGNSGNTIYF
TRBJ1-2 | TRBV21-1 | 15 | - | - | TGTGCCAGCAGCTTTAGAAGACCCTCACGGGGAGGCTACACCTTC | CASSFRRPSRGGYTF
TRBJ1-3 | TRBV7-9 | 16 | - | TRBD1 | TGTGCCAGCAGCCGACACGGACAGGCCCCTGGAAACACCATATATTTT | CASSRHGQAPGNTIYF
TRBJ1-2 | TRBV5-1 | 15 | - | TRBD1 | TGCGCCAGCAGCGACGGAGGGACAGGGAACTATGGCTACACCTTC | CASSDGGTGNYGYTF
TRBJ2-1 | TRBV20-1 | 16 | few | - | TGCAGTGCTAGTGTTGTCGGGGGGCAGGGCTACAATGAGCAGTTCTTC | CSASVVGGQGYNEQFF
TRBJ2-1 | TRBV27 | 13 | - | - | TGTGCCAGCACGGCAGGGGCGATCAATGAGCAGTTCTTC | CASTAGAINEQFF
TRBJ2-3 | TRBV5-1 | 16 | once | TRBD1 | TGCGCCAGCAGCTTGGGAGGGACAGCTAGCACAGATACGCAGTATTTT | CASSLGGTASTDTQYF
TRBJ2-2 | TRBV9 | 16 | - | TRBD2 | TGTGCCAGCAGCGTGACAGCGGGGAGTGACACCGGGGAGCTGTTTTTT | CASSVTAGSDTGELFF
TRBJ1-1 | TRBV19 | 14 | - | - | TGTGCCAGTAGTGAGGCACTTTCGGCGACTGAAGCTTTCTTT | CASSEALSATEAFF
TRBJ1-2 | TRBV27 | 17 | - | - | TGTGCCAGCAGTTTATTCGCCGGACTCCAATCCGGGAGTGGCTACACCTTC | CASSLFAGLQSGSGYTF
TRBJ2-1 | TRBV10-3 | 20 | - | - | TGTGCCATCAGTGAGTCGATGGGAACTAGCAGCCCAAGCTCCTACAATGAGCAGTTCTTC | CAISESMGTSSPSSYNEQFF
TRBJ2-3 | TRBV28 | 16 | - | - | TGTGCCAGCAGTTCCGAAGCGTTGGGGGCCAGGGATACGCAGTATTTT | CASSSEALGARDTQYF
TRBJ1-3 | TRBV2 | 16 | - | TRBD1 | TGTGCCAGCAGGGCGGACAGGGGGACGCGTGGAAACACCATATATTTT | CASRADRGTRGNTIYF
TRBJ1-2 | TRBV19 | 14 | few | TRBD1 | TGTGCCAGTAGTATCTCAGGGGGCCCCTATGGCTACACCTTC | CASSISGGPYGYTF
TRBJ1-1 | TRBV28 | 15 | - | - | TGTGCCAGCAGTTCTCCGGGCAGGGTGAACACTGAAGCTTTCTTT | CASSSPGRVNTEAFF
TRBJ1-4 | TRBV7-9 | 15 | few | - | TGTGCCAGCAGCTTTGGCCTGGGAGTAGGGGAAAAACTGTTTTTT | CASSFGLGVGEKLFF
TRBJ1-1 | TRBV5-1 | 14 | - | TRBD1 | TGCGCCAGCAGCTGGACAGGGACCAACACTGAAGCTTTCTTT | CASSWTGTNTEAFF
TRBJ2-1 | TRBV5-1 | 14 | - | - | TGCGCCAGCAGCTTGGGAGTCCCCAGGGAAGGGCAGTTCTTC | CASSLGVPREGQFF
TRBJ1-6 | TRBV3-1/TRBV3-2 | 15 | - | TRBD1 | TGTGCCAGCAGCCAAGGGACAGGGTTTAATTCACCCCTCCACTTT | CASSQGTGFNSPLHF